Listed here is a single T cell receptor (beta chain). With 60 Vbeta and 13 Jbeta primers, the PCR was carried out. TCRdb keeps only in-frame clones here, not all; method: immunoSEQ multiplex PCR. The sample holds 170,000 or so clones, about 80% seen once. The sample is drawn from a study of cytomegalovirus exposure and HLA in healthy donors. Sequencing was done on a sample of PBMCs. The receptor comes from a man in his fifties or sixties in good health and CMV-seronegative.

The CDR3 DNA is TGTGCCAGCAGTCGGGACAGGGTGGGAAACCAGTACTTC. As protein: CASSRDRVGNQYF. This sequence joins TRBV6-5 and TRBJ2-5, with 9 bases identical to TRBD1. Trimming took 5 bases from V and 10 from J; bases not matched to a gene: 8. The CDR3 is made up of 13 amino acids. Germline values: CDR1 MNHEY, CDR2 SVGAGI.